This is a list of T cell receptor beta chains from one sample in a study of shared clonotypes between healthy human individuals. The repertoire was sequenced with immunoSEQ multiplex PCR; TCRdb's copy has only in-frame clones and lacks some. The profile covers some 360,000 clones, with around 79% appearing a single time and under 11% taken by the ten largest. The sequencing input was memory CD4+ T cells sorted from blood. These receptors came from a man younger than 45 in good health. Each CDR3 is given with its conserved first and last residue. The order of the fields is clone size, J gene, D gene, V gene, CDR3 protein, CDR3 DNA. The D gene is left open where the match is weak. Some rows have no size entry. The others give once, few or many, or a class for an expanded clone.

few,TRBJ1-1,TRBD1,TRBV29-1,CSFRQGLTEAFF,TGCAGCTTTCGACAGGGTTTAACTGAAGCTTTCTTT
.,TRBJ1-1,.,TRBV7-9,CASSPPVGHSQNTEAFF,TGTGCCAGCAGCCCCCCCGTGGGCCACTCACAAAACACTGAAGCTTTCTTT
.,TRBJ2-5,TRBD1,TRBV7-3,CASSSTGGSAQETQYF,TGTGCCAGCAGCTCGACAGGGGGATCTGCTCAAGAGACCCAGTACTTC
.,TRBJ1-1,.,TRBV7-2,CASSLMKGGLTEAFF,TGTGCCAGCAGCTTAATGAAGGGAGGGCTCACTGAAGCTTTCTTT
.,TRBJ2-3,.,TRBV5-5,CASSLRSGGSSTDTQYF,TGTGCCAGCAGCTTGAGGAGCGGAGGTTCTAGCACAGATACGCAGTATTTT
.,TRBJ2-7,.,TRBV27,CASRLWRNSYEQYF,TGTGCCAGCCGCTTATGGCGGAACTCCTACGAGCAGTACTTC
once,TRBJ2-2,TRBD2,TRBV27,CASSFRSGSISNTGELFF,TGTGCCAGCAGTTTTCGTAGCGGGAGCATTTCGAACACCGGGGAGCTGTTTTTT
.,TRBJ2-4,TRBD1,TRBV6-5,CASSPQGWAKNIQYF,TGTGCCAGCAGTCCACAGGGGTGGGCCAAAAACATTCAGTACTTC
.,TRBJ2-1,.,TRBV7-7,CASSPGGPRQGEQFF,TGTGCCAGCAGCCCTGGGGGGCCGCGGCAGGGTGAGCAGTTCTTC
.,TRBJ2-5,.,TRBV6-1,CASSEALHPWTQYF,TGTGCCAGCAGTGAAGCGCTTCACCCCTGGACCCAGTACTTC
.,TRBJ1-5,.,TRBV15,CATSRDYQEGDNQPQHF,TGTGCCACCAGCAGAGATTACCAGGAGGGGGACAATCAGCCCCAGCATTTT
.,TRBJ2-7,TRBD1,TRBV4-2,CASSQEWGQEYEQYF,TGTGCCAGCAGCCAAGAGTGGGGACAGGAATACGAGCAGTACTTC
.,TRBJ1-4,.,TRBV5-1,CASSLAGRADEKLFF,TGCGCCAGCAGCTTGGCTGGCAGGGCGGATGAAAAACTGTTTTTT
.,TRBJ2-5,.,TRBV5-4,CASSFPGLQETQYF,TGTGCCAGCAGCTTCCCGGGCCTCCAAGAGACCCAGTACTTC
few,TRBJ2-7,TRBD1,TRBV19,CASSMQGASYEQYF,TGTGCCAGTAGTATGCAGGGGGCCTCGTACGAGCAGTACTTC
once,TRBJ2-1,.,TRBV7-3,CASSSRRSSYNEQFF,TGTGCCAGCAGCTCCAGACGTAGCTCCTACAATGAGCAGTTCTTC
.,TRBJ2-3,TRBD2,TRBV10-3,CATWGSGRSDTQYF,TGTGCCACCTGGGGTAGCGGGAGATCAGATACGCAGTATTTT
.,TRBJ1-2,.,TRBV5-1,CASSLIGEHYGYTF,TGCGCCAGCAGCTTGATCGGGGAACACTATGGCTACACCTTC
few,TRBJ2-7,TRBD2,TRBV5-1,CASSLFSGSSYEQYF,TGCGCCAGCAGCTTGTTTAGCGGGAGTTCCTACGAGCAGTACTTC
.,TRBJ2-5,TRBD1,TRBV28,CASSSDREGETQYF,TGTGCCAGCAGTTCGGACAGGGAAGGAGAGACCCAGTACTTC